Following are 23 T cell receptor beta chains from one sample sequenced in a study of HIV-infected patients and healthy controls. The repertoire came from unfractionated whole blood and reflected all unsorted peripheral T cells. Alpha and beta constant-region primers primed reverse transcription of 400 to 650 ng RNA. Alpha and beta chain libraries were made separately by chain-specific third strand synthesis with multiplexing indices. MiXCR was run by TCRdb on the 5' RACE reads, yielding one entry per CDR3 protein. This table holds 13,000 to 15,000 distinct CDR3 sequences, 9.9% found once. Input material: blood. These receptors came from an adult in good health.

By sample share, this clonotype is medium-sized (0.01 to 0.1%). The chain couples TRBV4-2 to TRBJ2-1, with D unclear. V was clipped by 6 bases and J by 9 bases, with 18 bases between them. Germline V lookup: CDR1 LGHNA, CDR2 YNFKEQ. The CDR3 runs to 14 residues. The CDR3 protein is CASSPRTDISEQFF. The CDR3 DNA is TGTGCCAGCAGTCCTAGGACGGATATTAGTGAGCAGTTCTTC.

This clonotype is termed medium-sized. The V call is TRBV20-1, the J call TRBJ1-1; 9 bases are a match to TRBD1. Unmatched junction bases numbered 4, after V lost 4 bases and J lost 1 base. This CDR3 comprises 14 residues. In germline, CDR1 is DFQATT, CDR2 SNEGSKA (reference sequence). The CDR3 nucleotides read TGCAGTGCTAAGGACAGGGGAAGGAACACTGAAGCTTTCTTT. Translated: CSAKDRGRNTEAFF.

This clonotype was counted ten times or more. V gene TRBV19 combines with J gene TRBJ1-2, with TRBD1 as a possible D gene (5 bases). The CDR3 sequence is 13 residues long. V shed 10 bases and J shed 2 bases, with 14 bases lying between them. CDR1 and CDR2 (germline): LNHDA, SQIVND (reference sequence). The CDR3 sequence is CATSTAENYGYTF. In DNA, the CDR3 is TGTGCCACTTCGACAGCGGAGAACTATGGCTACACCTTC.

This clonotype was detected ten times or more. J is TRBJ1-2 and V is TRBV24-1, with D possibly TRBD1 on 5 matching bases. The CDR3 runs to 15 residues. The V and J ends lost 2 bases and 6 bases respectively, with 15 bases between them. Germline assignment: CDR1 KGHDR and CDR2 SFDVKD. The CDR3 sequence: CATSDSPQGRNGYTF. Written as DNA, the CDR3 is TGTGCCACCAGTGATTCTCCTCAGGGAAGAAATGGCTACACCTTC.

The table lists this clonotype with many counts. The genes are TRBV19 and TRBJ2-1; tentative D call: TRBD2 (5 bases). The V gene's germline CDR1 is LNHDA and CDR2 SQIVND (reference sequence). V was trimmed by 1 base and J by 8 bases, leaving 9 bases between them. The CDR3 has 13 residues. In DNA, the CDR3 is TGTGCCAGTAGTATAGTTAGCGTCCATGAGCAGTTCTTC. Translating it yields CASSIVSVHEQFF.

V and J are TRBV7-2 and TRBJ2-3, with D uncertain. The CDR3 sequence is 12 residues long. In germline, CDR1 is SGHTA, CDR2 FQGNSA. V was pared by 1 base and J by 14 bases, with 13 bases between. Here the CDR3 DNA reads TGTGCCAGCAGCTTAGATGCCATAGGGATGTATTTT. Translated, it gives CASSLDAIGMYF.

A note on this clonotype: A much larger clone sits a single nucleotide away, making a read error possible. Written as DNA, the CDR3 is TGTGCCAGCAGCCCATGGGTTTTGCTCACTGAAGCTTTCTTT. This sequence encodes CASSPWVLLTEAFF. The V call is TRBV5-4, the J call TRBJ1-1; D is ambiguous. Germline V gene data show CDR1 as SGHNT and CDR2 as YYREEE (reference sequence). The CDR3 covers 14 residues. V lost 4 bases to trimming and J lost 4 bases, with 14 bases between them.

This clonotype was counted many times. The V and J genes are TRBV18 and TRBJ2-1, with D tentatively TRBD1 or TRBD2 (5 bases each). The V end was cut by 6 bases, the J end by 0 bases, with 9 bases between. The germline gives CDR1 KGHSH, CDR2 LQKENI. There are 14 residues in the CDR3. The CDR3 DNA reads TGTGCCAGCTCTCGGGACCGCTCCTACAATGAGCAGTTCTTC. Translation: CASSRDRSYNEQFF.

The genes are TRBV12-3 or TRBV12-4 and TRBJ2-7; D is unclear. This CDR3 spans 14 amino acids. V was pared by 3 bases and J by 0 bases, with 9 bases between. The CDR3 protein is CASSFFLSSYEQYF. CDR3 bases: TGTGCCAGCAGTTTTTTTCTAAGCTCCTACGAGCAGTACTTC.

This clonotype was seen repeatedly, ten times or more. V usage is TRBV5-4 and J usage is TRBJ2-1; TRBD1 is a possible D gene (5 bases). The V and J ends lost 6 bases and 1 base respectively, with 17 bases between them. CDR1 and CDR2 (germline): SGHNT, YYREEE (reference sequence). This CDR3 is 16 amino acids long. DNA of the CDR3: TGTGCCAGCAATTCTAGGCCCCAGGGTTCCTACAATGAGCAGTTCTTC. Protein sequence: CASNSRPQGSYNEQFF.

This clonotype was found many times. V and J are TRBV12-3 or TRBV12-4 and TRBJ1-1; D is ambiguous. The CDR3 length is 18 residues. Trimming cost V 6 bases and J 4 bases, with 27 bases left between them. The DNA for the CDR3 is TGTGCCAGCAGCTCCGTCCCTGCAGCCTCACGGAGGAGCACTGAAGCTTTCTTT. Translated: CASSSVPAASRRSTEAFF.

Only a few counts were recorded for this clonotype. The genes are TRBV25-1 and TRBJ1-2; unclear D gene. The CDR3 has 16 residues. Between the trimmed V and J ends, which lost 2 bases and 0 bases, there was a span of 13 bases. Germline V CDR1 and CDR2: MGHDK, SYGVNS. In nucleotides, the CDR3 is TGTGCCAGCAGTGAACTTTCACCAGCCTCTAACTATGGCTACACCTTC. Translated: CASSELSPASNYGYTF.

This clonotype ranks as medium-sized. The CDR3, as DNA: TGTGCCAGCAGGTCCAGCGGGGGGGTACAAGAGACCCAGTACTTC. This gives the protein CASRSSGGVQETQYF. The chain links TRBV7-2 to TRBJ2-5; 10 bases line up with TRBD2. V gave up 6 bases and J gave up 2 bases; unmatched junction bases: 6. Per germline, CDR1 SGHTA and CDR2 FQGNSA. The CDR3 loop spans 15 amino acids.

This clonotype was picked up many times. The chain couples TRBV20-1 to TRBJ1-5; maybe TRBD1 (6 bases). V lost 5 bases and J lost 3, with 17 bases in between. This CDR3 spans 15 amino acids. CDR1 and CDR2 from the germline V gene are DFQATT and SNEGSKA (reference sequence). The CDR3 sequence: CSASRGAAPNQPQHF. CDR3 nucleotides: TGCAGTGCTTCCCGGGGGGCAGCTCCCAATCAGCCCCAGCATTTT.

This clonotype was seen repeatedly, ten times or more. V and J are TRBV5-1 and TRBJ2-3; D may be TRBD1 (5 bases). CDR3 length: 12 residues. V shed 4 bases and J shed 6 bases, with 9 bases lying between them. Germline loops: CDR1 SGHRS, CDR2 YFSETQ. The CDR3, as DNA: TGCGCCAGCAGCCCCCAGGGCGATACGCAGTATTTT. Translated, it gives CASSPQGDTQYF.

By sample fraction, this clonotype is medium-sized. A junction end diverges from the germline sequence, so it may reflect a read error. The rearrangement joins TRBV5-1 to TRBJ2-1; 8 nucleotides align to TRBD2. Germline CDR1 reads SGHRS; CDR2 reads YFSETQ. The CDR3 contains 13 residues. Here the CDR3 reads CASSLSSGSLGLF. The CDR3 bases are TGCGCCAGCAGCTTATCCAGCGGGAGCCTAGGTCTCTTC. Together with reference TRBV5-1 and TRBJ2-1, the CDR3 gives the full variable domain: KAGVTQTPRYLIKTRGQQVTLSCSPISGHRSVSWYQQTPGQGLQFLFEYFSETQRNKGNFPGRFSGRQFSNSRSEMNVSTLELGDSALYLCASSLSSGSLGLFGPGTRLTVL.

This clonotype has ten or more counts. This chain connects TRBV20-1 to TRBJ1-1, with TRBD1 matching 11 bases. The ends lost 5 bases at V and 6 bases at J; junction bases unmatched: 8. This CDR3 has 14 amino acids. The germline V gene has CDR1 DFQATT and CDR2 SNEGSKA (reference sequence). The CDR3 loop is CSARQPGQGAEAFF. The DNA for the CDR3 is TGCAGTGCTCGACAACCGGGACAGGGGGCTGAAGCTTTCTTT.

Relative to its sample, this clonotype is medium-sized. CDR3 sequence: CATSRDRDPNQPQHF. CDR3 nucleotides: TGTGCCACCAGCAGAGATAGGGACCCGAATCAGCCCCAGCATTTT. The gene calls are TRBV15 and TRBJ1-5, with TRBD1 as a possible D gene (5 bases). V lost 0 bases and J 4 bases, leaving 10 bases between the germline ends. The germline gives CDR1 LNHNV, CDR2 YYDKDF (reference sequence). The CDR3 has 15 amino acids.

This clonotype came up a few times. The chain recombines TRBV14 with TRBJ1-2, with D perhaps TRBD1 (5 bases). The CDR3 totals 19 residues. From germline, CDR1 is SGHDN and CDR2 FVKESK. The germline V and J ends were trimmed by 1 base and 2 bases, with 23 bases remaining between them. The CDR3 here is CASSQGRGDGSPNNYGYTF. The CDR3 region has the DNA TGTGCCAGCAGCCAAGGAAGGGGTGACGGTAGCCCGAACAACTATGGCTACACCTTC.

In this sample, this clonotype turned up many times. V is TRBV6-2 or TRBV6-3 and J is TRBJ2-5, with TRBD1 matching 11 bases. This CDR3 is built from 15 residues. Germline values: CDR1 MNHEY, CDR2 SVGEGT. Trimming removed 2 bases from V and 5 bases from J; junction bases left unmatched: 4. CDR3 nucleotide sequence: TGTGCCAGCAGTTACGTGGACAGGGGGCGTGAGACCCAGTACTTC. Amino acids: CASSYVDRGRETQYF.

This clonotype showed up many times. The chain joins TRBV19 to TRBJ1-1; the match to TRBD1 covers 8 bases. Trimming took 3 bases from V and 1 from J; bases not matched to a gene: 10. Per the germline V gene, CDR1 is LNHDA and CDR2 is SQIVND (reference sequence). The CDR3 consists of 17 residues. Here the CDR3 DNA reads TGTGCCAGTAGTATTGGACAGGGCAGGTATGAGAACACTGAAGCTTTCTTT. It yields the protein CASSIGQGRYENTEAFF.

This clonotype occurred many times. The rearrangement joins TRBV18 to TRBJ2-7; possible D gene TRBD2, 10 bases. V was shortened by 2 bases and J by 3 bases, with 26 bases between the two germline ends. CDR1 and CDR2 from the germline V gene are KGHSH and LQKENI. This CDR3 region has 19 residues. CDR3 DNA sequence: TGTGCCAGCTCACCATACAGGGGGCGAACTAGCGGGGAACGCTACGAGCAGTACTTC. Its protein product is CASSPYRGRTSGERYEQYF.

The rearrangement uses TRBV7-3 and TRBJ2-2; 8 bases match TRBD1. Germline CDR1 SGHTA, CDR2 FQGTGA. The CDR3 covers 15 residues. V lost 4 bases to trimming and J lost 5 bases; unmatched junction nucleotides: 6. The CDR3 DNA sequence: TGTGCCAGCAGCTCTCACAGGGGGTCTACCGGGGAGCTGTTTTTT. Translating gives CASSSHRGSTGELFF.